This section outlines one TCR beta chain sequence together with its context. What it binds is not known. The entry originates in a study of CD8 T cells in Susac syndrome. A quantity of about 0.5 to 1 ug RNA underwent reverse transcription using random hexamers. TCRdb itself ran the immunoSEQ multiplex PCR reads through MiXCR, one entry per CDR3 protein. The data hold about 130,000 distinct CDR3 sequences, with 90% to 95% observed a single time. Germline V gene lookup returns CDR1 SGHTA and CDR2 FQGNSA. This CDR3 has 14 residues. The ends lost 3 bases at V and 4 bases at J; junction bases unmatched: 4. The authors sequenced TCR beta from blood CD8+ and CD4+ T cells. Controls matched for sex and age were healthy donors. Negative magnetic isolation gave CD8+ and CD4+ cells; FACS enriched CD8+ TEMRA. Study-wide results and caveats: Individuals included in the TCR sequencing and HLA analysis were acknowledged by the study to be relatively few in number.

Sequencing was done on a sample of CD4+ T cells from PBMCs. V is TRBV7-2 and J is TRBJ1-1; 8 nucleotides align to TRBD1. The receptor's source is a human donor in good health. CDR3 coding DNA: TGTGCCAGCAGCTTCAGGGGGCTTGGCACTGAAGCTTTCTTT. Translated: CASSFRGLGTEAFF.